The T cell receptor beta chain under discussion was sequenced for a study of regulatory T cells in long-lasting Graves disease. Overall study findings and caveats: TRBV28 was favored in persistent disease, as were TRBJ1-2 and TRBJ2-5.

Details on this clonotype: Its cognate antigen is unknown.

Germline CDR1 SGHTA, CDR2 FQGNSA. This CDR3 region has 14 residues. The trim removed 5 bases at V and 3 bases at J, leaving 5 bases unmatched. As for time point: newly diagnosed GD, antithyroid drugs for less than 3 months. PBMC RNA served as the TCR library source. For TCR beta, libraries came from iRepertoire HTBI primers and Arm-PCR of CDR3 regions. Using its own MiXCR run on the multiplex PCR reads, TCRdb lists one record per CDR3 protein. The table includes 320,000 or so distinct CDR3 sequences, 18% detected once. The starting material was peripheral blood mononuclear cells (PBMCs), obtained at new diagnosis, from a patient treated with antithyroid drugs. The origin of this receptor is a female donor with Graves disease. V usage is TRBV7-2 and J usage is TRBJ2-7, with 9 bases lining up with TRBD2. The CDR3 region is CASSRCSGSYEQYF. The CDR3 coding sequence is TGTGCCAGCAGCCGGTGTAGCGGGAGCTACGAGCAGTACTTC.